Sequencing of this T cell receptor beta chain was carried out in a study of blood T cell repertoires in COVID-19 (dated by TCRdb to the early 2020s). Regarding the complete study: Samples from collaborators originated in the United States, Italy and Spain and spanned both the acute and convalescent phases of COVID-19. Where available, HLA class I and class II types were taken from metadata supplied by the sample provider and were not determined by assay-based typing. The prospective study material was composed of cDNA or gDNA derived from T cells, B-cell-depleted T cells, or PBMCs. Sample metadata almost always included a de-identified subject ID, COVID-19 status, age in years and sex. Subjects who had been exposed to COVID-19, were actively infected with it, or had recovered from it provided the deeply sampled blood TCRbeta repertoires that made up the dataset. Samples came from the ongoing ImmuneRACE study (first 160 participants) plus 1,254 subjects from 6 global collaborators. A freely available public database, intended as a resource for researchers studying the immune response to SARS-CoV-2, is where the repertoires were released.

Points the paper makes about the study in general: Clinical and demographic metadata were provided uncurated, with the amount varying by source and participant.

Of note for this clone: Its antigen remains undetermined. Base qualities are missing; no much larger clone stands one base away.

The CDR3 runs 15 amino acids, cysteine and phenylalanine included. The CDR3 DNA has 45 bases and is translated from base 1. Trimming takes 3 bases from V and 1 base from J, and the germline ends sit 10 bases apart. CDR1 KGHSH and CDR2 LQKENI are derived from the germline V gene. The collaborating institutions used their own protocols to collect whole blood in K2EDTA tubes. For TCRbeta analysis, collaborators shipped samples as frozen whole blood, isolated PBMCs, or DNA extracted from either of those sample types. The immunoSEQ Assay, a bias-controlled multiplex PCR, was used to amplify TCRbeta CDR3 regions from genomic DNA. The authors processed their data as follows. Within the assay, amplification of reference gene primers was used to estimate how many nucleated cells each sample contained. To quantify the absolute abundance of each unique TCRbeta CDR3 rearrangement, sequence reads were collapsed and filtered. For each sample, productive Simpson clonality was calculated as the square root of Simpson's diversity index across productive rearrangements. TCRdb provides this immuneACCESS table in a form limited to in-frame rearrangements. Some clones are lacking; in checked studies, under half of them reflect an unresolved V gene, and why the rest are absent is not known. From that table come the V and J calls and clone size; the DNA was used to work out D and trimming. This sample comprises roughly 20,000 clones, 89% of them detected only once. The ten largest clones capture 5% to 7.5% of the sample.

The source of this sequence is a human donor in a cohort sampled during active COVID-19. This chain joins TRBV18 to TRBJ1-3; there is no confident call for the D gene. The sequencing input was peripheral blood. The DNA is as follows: TGTGCCAGCTCACCGCTCGAGGTATCTGGAAACACCATATATTTT. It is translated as CASSPLEVSGNTIYF.